This T cell receptor (beta chain) was obtained from a study of blood T cell repertoires in COVID-19. CDR3 length: 14 amino acids. Looked up from germline, CDR1 is MGHRA and CDR2 is YSYEKL. Trimming pared 0 bases from V and 4 bases from J, leaving 7 bases between. This clone was seen more than once but under ten times. Sequenced by immunoSEQ multiplex PCR; TCRdb stores in-frame clones only, minus some. The sample holds under 250,000 clones, approximately 90% seen once. Donors in Cohort 3 counted as recovered after two negative PCRs, clearance, or symptom resolution. The chain combines TRBV4-1 with TRBJ1-5; D is undetermined. The specimen sequenced was PBMCs or T cells enriched from blood (not recorded which). This clonotype was obtained from a man under 40 who had recovered from COVID-19. CDR3: CASSQEGGNQPQHF. As DNA, the CDR3 is TGCGCCAGCAGCCAAGAAGGCGGGAATCAGCCCCAGCATTTT.